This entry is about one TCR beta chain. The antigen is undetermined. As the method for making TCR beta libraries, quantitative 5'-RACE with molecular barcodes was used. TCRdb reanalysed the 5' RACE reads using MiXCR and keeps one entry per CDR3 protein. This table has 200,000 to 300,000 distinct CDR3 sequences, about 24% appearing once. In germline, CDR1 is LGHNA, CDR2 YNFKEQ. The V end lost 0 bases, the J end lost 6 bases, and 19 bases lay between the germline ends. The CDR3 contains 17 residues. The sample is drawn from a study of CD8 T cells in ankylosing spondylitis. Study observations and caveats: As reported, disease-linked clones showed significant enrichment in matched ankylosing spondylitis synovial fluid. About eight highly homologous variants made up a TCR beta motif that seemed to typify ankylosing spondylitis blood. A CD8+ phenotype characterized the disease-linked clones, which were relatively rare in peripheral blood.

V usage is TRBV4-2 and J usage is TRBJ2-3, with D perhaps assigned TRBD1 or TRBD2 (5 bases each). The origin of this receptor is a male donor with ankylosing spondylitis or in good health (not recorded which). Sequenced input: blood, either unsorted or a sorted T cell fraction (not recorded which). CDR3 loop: CASSQDGLGVGSDTQYF. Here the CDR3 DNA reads TGTGCCAGCAGCCAAGATGGGCTGGGGGTGGGGTCTGATACGCAGTATTTT.